The clone carrying this T cell receptor beta chain is a singleton in its sample. Its cognate antigen is unknown. cDNA prepared by RNA extraction and subsequent reverse transcription served as the template for sequencing. Profiled with immunoSEQ multiplex PCR; TCRdb holds only in-frame clones, not every one. Here the sample spans 200,000 to 250,000 clones, about 58% being singletons. This record comes from a study of CD8+ T cells in alopecia areata. Turning to the study itself: It was 6 to 18 months of tofacitinib, and then there were 6 months off drug.

The study's findings and limits: A great number of expanded lesional clones endured in scalp and blood during tofacitinib.

CDR1 is SGHRS, CDR2 YFSETQ, per germline. The ends were cut back, 6 bases at V and 5 bases at J, with 8 bases in the middle. This CDR3 spans 12 amino acids. Regarding treatment: oral pan-JAK inhibitor, 5-10 mg twice daily. The chain uses TRBV5-1 and TRBJ2-2, with D maybe TRBD2 (5 bases). The source material was CD4+ T cells sorted from blood, sampled at week 4, from a patient treated with tofacitinib. This TCR came from a human donor with alopecia areata. CDR3 nucleotide sequence: TGCGCCAGCAACCCGGGAACCGGGGAGCTGTTTTTT. The encoded protein is CASNPGTGELFF.